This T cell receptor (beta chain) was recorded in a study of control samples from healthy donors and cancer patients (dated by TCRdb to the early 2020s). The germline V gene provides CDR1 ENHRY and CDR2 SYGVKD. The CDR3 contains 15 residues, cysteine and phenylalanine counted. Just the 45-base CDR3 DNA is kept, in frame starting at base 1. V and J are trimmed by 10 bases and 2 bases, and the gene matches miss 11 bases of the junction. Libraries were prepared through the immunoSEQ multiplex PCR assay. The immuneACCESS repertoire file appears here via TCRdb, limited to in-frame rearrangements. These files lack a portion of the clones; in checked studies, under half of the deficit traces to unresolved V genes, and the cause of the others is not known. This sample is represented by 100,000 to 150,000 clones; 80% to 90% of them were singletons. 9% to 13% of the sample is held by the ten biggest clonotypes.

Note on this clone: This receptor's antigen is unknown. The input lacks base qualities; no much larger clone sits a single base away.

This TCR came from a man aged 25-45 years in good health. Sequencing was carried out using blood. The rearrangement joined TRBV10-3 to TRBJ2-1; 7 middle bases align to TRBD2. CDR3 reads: CATMEEGTTYNEQFF. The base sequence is TGTGCCACTATGGAGGAGGGGACTACCTACAATGAGCAGTTCTTC.